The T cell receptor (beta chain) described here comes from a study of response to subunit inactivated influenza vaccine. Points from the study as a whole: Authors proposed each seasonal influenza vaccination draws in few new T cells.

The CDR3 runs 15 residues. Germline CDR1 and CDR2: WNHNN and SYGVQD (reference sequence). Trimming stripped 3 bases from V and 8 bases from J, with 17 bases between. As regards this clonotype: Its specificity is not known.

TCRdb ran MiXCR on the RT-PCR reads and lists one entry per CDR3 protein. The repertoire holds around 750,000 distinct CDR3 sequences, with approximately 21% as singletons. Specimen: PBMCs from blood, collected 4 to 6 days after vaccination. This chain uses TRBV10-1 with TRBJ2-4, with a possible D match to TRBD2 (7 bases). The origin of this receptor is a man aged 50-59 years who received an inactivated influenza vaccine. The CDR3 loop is CASSDGVGGRDIQYF. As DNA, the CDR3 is TGCGCCAGCAGTGACGGGGTCGGGGGGCGTGACATTCAGTACTTC.